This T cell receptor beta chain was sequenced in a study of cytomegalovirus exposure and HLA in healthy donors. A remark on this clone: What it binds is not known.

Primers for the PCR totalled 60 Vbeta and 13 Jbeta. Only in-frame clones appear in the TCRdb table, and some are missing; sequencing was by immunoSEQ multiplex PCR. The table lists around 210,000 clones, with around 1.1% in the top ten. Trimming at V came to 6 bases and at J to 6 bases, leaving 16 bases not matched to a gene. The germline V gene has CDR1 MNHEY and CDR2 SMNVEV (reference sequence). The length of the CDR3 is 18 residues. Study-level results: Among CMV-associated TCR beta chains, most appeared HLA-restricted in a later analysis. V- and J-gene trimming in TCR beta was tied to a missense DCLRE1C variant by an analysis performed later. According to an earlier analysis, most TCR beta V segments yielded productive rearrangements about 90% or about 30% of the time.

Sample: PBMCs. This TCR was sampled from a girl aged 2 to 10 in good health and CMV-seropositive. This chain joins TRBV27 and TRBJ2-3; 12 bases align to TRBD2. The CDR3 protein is CASSQSLGLAGRLDTQYF. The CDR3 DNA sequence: TGTGCCAGCAGCCAATCCCTCGGACTAGCGGGAAGGTTGGATACGCAGTATTTT.